Listed here are 14 T cell receptor beta chains from one sample, sequenced in a study of T cell responses to AZD1222 COVID-19 vaccine (dated by TCRdb to the early 2020s). The time point label on this specimen signifies: baseline before first vaccination. Receptor amplification or capture employed the immunoSEQ multiplex PCR assay. TCRdb took over this immuneACCESS table, retaining in-frame rearrangements with V and J assigned. Such tables are incomplete; in checked studies, under half of the missing clones stem from an unresolved V gene, and the remainder is unexplained. This sample has roughly 180,000 clones in its table, and over 80% of those were observed once. The ten largest clones capture 1.9% of the sample. The source was peripheral blood, collected on day 0 of AZD1222 vaccination. These receptors came from an adult in good health.

As to this clone: This sample also contains other DNA sequences that code for the same CDR3. The genes are TRBV6-5 and TRBJ1-1, with TRBD1 identical over 9 bases. The CDR3 contains 13 residues. V was pared by 5 bases and J by 4 bases, with 2 bases of the junction left unmatched. From germline, CDR1 is MNHEY and CDR2 SVGAGI. In nucleotides, the CDR3 is TGTGCCAGCAGTCGACAGGGGGGCACTGAAGCTTTCTTT. Residues: CASSRQGGTEAFF.

The chain uses TRBV11-2 and TRBJ1-1; 7 positions match TRBD1. CDR3 length equals 18 residues. Germline CDR1 reads SGHAT; CDR2 reads FQNNGV. J gave up 1 base and V 5 bases, and 16 bases lay outside the gene matches. In nucleotides, the CDR3 is TGTGCCAGCAGCCCACGGGTTACAGGGGCGATTGGGAACACTGAAGCTTTCTTT. It specifies CASSPRVTGAIGNTEAFF.

The chain joins TRBV9 to TRBJ1-2; no reliable D call. CDR1 and CDR2 (germline): SGDLS, YYNGEE. Trimming shortened V by 2 bases and J by 0 bases, and 5 bases separated the two germline ends. This CDR3 contains 13 residues. CDR3 protein: CASSVDPNYGYTF. The CDR3 DNA follows: TGTGCCAGCAGCGTGGACCCTAACTATGGCTACACCTTC.

The chain carries TRBV4-1 and TRBJ2-7, with 8 bases fitting TRBD1. Germline values: CDR1 MGHRA, CDR2 YSYEKL. CDR3 length equals 15 residues. The ends lost 4 bases at V and 1 base at J; junction bases unmatched: 6. CDR3 residues: CASSLYGTGSYEQYF. The CDR3 DNA sequence: TGCGCCAGCAGCCTTTACGGGACAGGATCCTACGAGCAGTACTTC.

V and J are TRBV6-5 and TRBJ2-6; tentatively, D is TRBD2 (5 bases). CDR3 length: 15 amino acids. Looked up from germline, CDR1 is MNHEY and CDR2 is SVGAGI. V was shortened by 3 bases and J by 2 bases, with 8 bases between the two germline ends. The CDR3 is CASSYSRAGANVLTF. For the CDR3, the DNA is TGTGCCAGCAGTTATTCGAGGGCTGGGGCCAACGTCCTGACTTTC.

The genes are TRBV6-1 and TRBJ1-6, with D tentatively TRBD1 (5 bases). CDR1 MNHNS and CDR2 SASEGT come from the germline V gene. The CDR3 loop spans 18 amino acids. Trimming stripped 1 base from V and 7 bases from J, with 20 bases between. CDR3 region: CASSEVLPNQGENSPLHF. CDR3 coding DNA: TGTGCCAGCAGTGAAGTCCTCCCAAATCAGGGAGAAAATTCACCCCTCCACTTT.

The V and J genes are TRBV6-5 and TRBJ1-5, with D uncertain. Germline V gene sequence: CDR1 MNHEY, CDR2 SVGAGI. V lost 0 bases and J lost 4, with 13 bases in between. This CDR3 is built from 16 residues. CDR3 protein: CASSYSSGNLNQPQHF. CDR3 sequence (DNA): TGTGCCAGCAGTTACTCGAGCGGGAACCTTAATCAGCCCCAGCATTTT.

The rearrangement uses TRBV5-6 and TRBJ1-5; 9 nucleotides match TRBD1. Germline CDR1 and CDR2: SGHDT and YYEEEE. Trimming at V came to 0 bases and at J to 15 bases, leaving 4 bases not matched to a gene. This CDR3 is built from 12 residues. The CDR3 protein is CASSLGDREWHF. CDR3 DNA sequence: TGTGCCAGCAGCTTGGGGGACAGGGAATGGCATTTT. The full variable domain, in which reference TRBV5-6 and TRBJ1-5 provide the parts outside the CDR3, is DAGVTQSPTHLIKTRGQQVTLRCSPKSGHDTVSWYQQALGQGPQFIFQYYEEEERQRGNFPDRFSGHQFPNYSSELNVNALLLGDSALYLCASSLGDREWHFGDGTRLSIL.

The chain employs TRBV12-3 or TRBV12-4 and TRBJ1-3, with D hard to call. CDR3 length: 12 amino acids. Trimming took 5 bases from V and 4 from J, leaving 6 bases between them. The CDR3 loop reads CASSKTGNTIYF. DNA for the CDR3: TGTGCCAGCAGTAAGACAGGAAACACCATATATTTT.

This chain connects TRBV21-1 to TRBJ1-5. TRBV21-1 is a documented pseudogene. The CDR3 contains 13 residues. CDR3 sequence reads: CASSKGEGQPQHF. Here the CDR3 DNA reads TGTGCCAGCAGCAAAGGGGAGGGGCAGCCCCAGCATTTT.

The chain uses TRBV28 and TRBJ1-1; D possibly corresponds to TRBD1 (6 bases). Trimming removed 7 bases from V and 5 bases from J, with 14 bases in between. Germline CDR1 reads MDHEN; CDR2 reads SYDVKM. The CDR3 is 13 residues long. The CDR3 nucleotides are TGTGCCAGCAAAACAGGGCTCGCGACTGAAGCTTTCTTT. It encodes CASKTGLATEAFF.

This chain connects TRBV30 to TRBJ1-5; TRBD1 agrees at 7 bases. This CDR3 is built from 15 residues. Germline CDR1 GTSNPN, CDR2 SVGIG (reference sequence). The J segment lost 1 base and the V segment lost 1 base, leaving 4 bases of the junction unmatched. The CDR3, as DNA: TGTGCCTGGAGTGCCCACAGGGGAAGCAATCAGCCCCAGCATTTT. It specifies CAWSAHRGSNQPQHF.

The CDR3 is CASSHGNRVYNEQFF. The DNA of the CDR3 is TGTGCCAGCAGTCATGGGAACAGGGTTTACAATGAGCAGTTCTTC. The chain combines TRBV28 with TRBJ2-1; a weak D match, TRBD1 (6 bases). Trimming cost V 5 bases and J 4 bases, with 15 bases left between them. CDR1 is MDHEN and CDR2 is SYDVKM in the germline V gene. This CDR3 comprises 15 residues. The full variable domain, with the rest looked up from reference TRBV28 and TRBJ2-1, is DVKVTQSSRYLVKRTGEKVFLECVQDMDHENMFWYRQDPGLGLRLIYFSYDVKMKEKGDIPEGYSVSREKKERFSLILESASTNQTSMYLCASSHGNRVYNEQFFGPGTRLTVL.

This rearrangement joins TRBV27 to TRBJ1-4; D call uncertain. CDR1 and CDR2 (germline): MNHEY, SMNVEV (reference sequence). This CDR3 is built from 13 residues. With 3 bases removed from V and 0 bases from J, the gap between germline ends came to 2 bases. The CDR3 sequence: CASSFTTNEKLFF. The CDR3 DNA follows: TGTGCCAGCAGTTTCACAACTAATGAAAAACTGTTTTTT.